These 2 T cell receptor beta chains originate from one sample sequenced in a study of OX40 agonist ivuxolimab in advanced cancers. Profiled with immunoSEQ multiplex PCR; TCRdb holds only in-frame clones, not every one. The table shows 45,000 or so clones, with more than 70% occurring only once. Sample: CD4+ or CD8+ T cells sorted from blood, taken in a trial of the OX40 agonist ivuxolimab. Every receptor here comes from an adult with an advanced solid tumor such as melanoma, head and neck, liver or kidney cancer.

The chain recombines TRBV19 with TRBJ2-5; TRBD1 agrees at 8 bases. Per the germline V gene, CDR1 is LNHDA and CDR2 is SQIVND (reference sequence). The CDR3 totals 14 residues. Trimming took 6 bases from V and 5 from J; bases not matched to a gene: 8. The CDR3 loop is CASSQTGALETQYF. The CDR3 coding sequence is TGTGCCAGTAGCCAGACAGGGGCGTTGGAGACCCAGTACTTC.

The chain carries TRBV11-2 and TRBJ1-2, with 9 positions matching TRBD1. The germline CDR1 and CDR2 sequences are SGHAT and FQNNGV. This CDR3 is built from 15 residues. J was trimmed by 7 bases and V by 3 bases; bases with no gene match: 9. The CDR3 nucleotides read TGTGCCAGCAGCTTGATGCTGGGACAGGGCTCTGGCTACACCTTC. Protein: CASSLMLGQGSGYTF.